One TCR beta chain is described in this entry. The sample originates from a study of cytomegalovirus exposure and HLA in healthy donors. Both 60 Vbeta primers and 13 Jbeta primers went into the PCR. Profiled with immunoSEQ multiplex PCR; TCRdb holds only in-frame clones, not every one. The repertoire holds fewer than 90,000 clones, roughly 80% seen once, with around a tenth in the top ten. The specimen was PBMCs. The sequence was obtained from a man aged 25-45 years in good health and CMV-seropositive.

The CDR3 nucleotides read TGTGCCAGCAGTGAATGGACAATCAGCTCCTACGAGCAGTACTTC. This sequence encodes CASSEWTISSYEQYF. This chain joins TRBV2 and TRBJ2-7, with a tentative D call TRBD1 (5 bases). V gave up 2 bases and J gave up 0 bases, with 11 bases separating them. CDR3 length: 15 amino acids. Germline values: CDR1 SNHLY, CDR2 FYNNEI.